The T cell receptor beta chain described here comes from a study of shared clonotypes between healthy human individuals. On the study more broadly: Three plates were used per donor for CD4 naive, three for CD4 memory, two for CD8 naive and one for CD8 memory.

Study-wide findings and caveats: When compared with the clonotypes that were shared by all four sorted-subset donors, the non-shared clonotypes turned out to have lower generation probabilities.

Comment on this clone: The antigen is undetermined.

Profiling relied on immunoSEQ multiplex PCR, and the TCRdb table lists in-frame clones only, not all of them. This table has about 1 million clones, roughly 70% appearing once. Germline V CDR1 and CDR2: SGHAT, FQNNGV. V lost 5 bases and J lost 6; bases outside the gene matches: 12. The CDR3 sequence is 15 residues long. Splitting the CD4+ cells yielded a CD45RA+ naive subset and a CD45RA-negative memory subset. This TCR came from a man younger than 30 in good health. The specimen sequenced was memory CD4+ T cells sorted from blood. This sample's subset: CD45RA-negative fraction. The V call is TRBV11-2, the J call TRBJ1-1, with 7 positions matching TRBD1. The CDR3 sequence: CASSPSRGTGAEAFF. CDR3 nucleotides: TGTGCCAGCAGCCCTAGTCGGGGCACAGGGGCTGAAGCTTTCTTT. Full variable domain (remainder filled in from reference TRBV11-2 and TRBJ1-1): EAGVAQSPRYKIIEKRQSVAFWCNPISGHATLYWYQQILGQGPKLLIQFQNNGVVDDSQLPKDRFSAERLKGVDSTLKIQPAKLEDSAVYLCASSPSRGTGAEAFFGQGTRLTVV.